A single sample gave rise to the 28 T cell receptor beta chains below, sequenced in a study of blood T cell repertoires in COVID-19. Assay used: immunoSEQ multiplex PCR; TCRdb lists only in-frame clones, some missing. The sample has about 220,000 clones; roughly 86% are singletons. The sequenced sample was PBMCs or T cells enriched from blood (not recorded which). The receptors were sampled from a woman in her 30s with acute COVID-19.

The chain joins TRBV29-1 to TRBJ2-2, with 7 bases fitting TRBD1. Unmatched junction bases numbered 6, after V lost 5 bases and J lost 0 bases. Germline assignment: CDR1 SQVTM and CDR2 ANQGSEA. CDR3 size: 15 residues. The CDR3 sequence is CSVLGQASNTGELFF. As DNA, the CDR3 is TGCAGCGTTTTAGGACAGGCCTCGAACACCGGGGAGCTGTTTTTT.

The V call is TRBV5-1, the J call TRBJ1-1; TRBD1 aligns across 7 bases. The CDR3 runs 14 residues. Germline V gives CDR1 SGHRS, CDR2 YFSETQ. V shed 5 bases and J 4 bases; nucleotides not matched to a gene: 8. CDR3 amino acids: CASSRGGRSTEAFF. For the CDR3, the DNA is TGCGCCAGCAGTAGAGGGGGCCGGAGCACTGAAGCTTTCTTT.

In this sample, this clone turned up a few times. The chain couples TRBV13 to TRBJ1-6, with 7 bases fitting TRBD1. V lost 5 bases to trimming and J lost 5 bases; unmatched junction nucleotides: 6. Germline values: CDR1 PRHDT, CDR2 FYEKMQ (reference sequence). CDR3 length: 15 residues. The CDR3 sequence: CASSQHRGDNSPLHF. Written as DNA, the CDR3 is TGTGCCAGCAGCCAACACAGGGGCGATAATTCACCCCTCCACTTT.

J is TRBJ1-5 and V is TRBV7-9; D unclear. V was pared by 7 bases and J by 7 bases, with 14 bases between. The V gene's germline CDR1 is SEHNR and CDR2 FQNEAQ (reference sequence). There are 13 residues in the CDR3. DNA of the CDR3: TGTGCCAGCAACCCTTTGGGGAGACAGCCCCAGCATTTT. It specifies CASNPLGRQPQHF.

The DNA for the CDR3 is TGTGCCAGCAGTTTGAGGGATGGCTATGGCTACACCTTC. This codes for CASSLRDGYGYTF. The chain couples TRBV27 to TRBJ1-2, with no clear D. The V and J ends lost 3 bases and 4 bases respectively, with 9 bases between them. Germline V gene lookup returns CDR1 MNHEY and CDR2 SMNVEV (reference sequence). This CDR3 has 13 residues.

V is TRBV29-1 and J is TRBJ2-7; unclear D gene. The germline V gene has CDR1 SQVTM and CDR2 ANQGSEA. This CDR3 spans 15 amino acids. V was pared by 6 bases and J by 4 bases, with 22 bases between. CDR3 coding DNA: TGCAGCGTCGCTGCAACAGAGACGGAATTTTACGAGCAGTACTTC. This gives the protein CSVAATETEFYEQYF.

The chain couples TRBV28 to TRBJ2-3; 10 bases are shared with TRBD2. V gave up 4 bases and J gave up 2 bases; unmatched junction bases: 9. Germline V CDR1 and CDR2: MDHEN, SYDVKM. The CDR3 runs to 17 residues. CDR3 DNA: TGTGCCAGCAGTTCGTGGACTAGCGGAATTCACACAGATACGCAGTATTTT. Translation gives CASSSWTSGIHTDTQYF.

There are a few counts of this clone. V gene TRBV5-1 combines with J gene TRBJ1-1, with a tentative D call TRBD1 (6 bases). Trimming took off 0 bases at V and 1 base at J, with 10 bases between the two ends. The CDR3 is 15 residues long. Per germline, CDR1 SGHRS and CDR2 YFSETQ. The CDR3 reads CASSLGRGQNTEAFF. Written as DNA, the CDR3 is TGCGCCAGCAGCTTGGGTAGGGGACAGAACACTGAAGCTTTCTTT.

The V call is TRBV4-3, the J call TRBJ1-1; possible D gene TRBD1, 5 bases. This CDR3 is built from 15 residues. Trimming took off 0 bases at V and 5 bases at J, with 13 bases between the two ends. Germline V CDR1 and CDR2: LGHNA, YSLEER. The CDR3 nucleotides are TGCGCCAGCAGCCAAGATCTAGAGGGGAGGACTGAAGCTTTCTTT. Translation gives CASSQDLEGRTEAFF.

J is TRBJ1-4 and V is TRBV10-3; 7 bases align to TRBD1. CDR3 length equals 18 residues. Trimming removed 0 bases from V and 5 bases from J; junction bases left unmatched: 12. Germline CDR1 and CDR2: ENHRY and SYGVKD. The CDR3 spells CAISESHEGGQKNEKLFF. The CDR3 DNA sequence: TGTGCCATCAGTGAGTCGCATGAGGGGGGACAGAAAAATGAAAAACTGTTTTTT.

DNA for the CDR3: TGCGCCAGCAGCTTACAGGGGGCAGCTAATGAAAAACTGTTTTTT. Its translation: CASSLQGAANEKLFF. The genes are TRBV5-1 and TRBJ1-4; 9 bases are a match to TRBD1. Germline CDR1 reads SGHRS; CDR2 reads YFSETQ. The ends lost 2 bases at V and 3 bases at J; junction bases unmatched: 2. The CDR3 contains 15 residues. Based on the CDR3 plus reference TRBV5-1 and TRBJ1-4, the full variable domain is KAGVTQTPRYLIKTRGQQVTLSCSPISGHRSVSWYQQTPGQGLQFLFEYFSETQRNKGNFPGRFSGRQFSNSRSEMNVSTLELGDSALYLCASSLQGAANEKLFFGSGTQLSVL.

V gene TRBV27 combines with J gene TRBJ1-2; D unresolved. V was cut by 6 bases and J by 6 bases, with 14 bases left in between. CDR1 and CDR2 from the germline V gene are MNHEY and SMNVEV (reference sequence). The CDR3 has 13 residues. The CDR3 DNA reads as TGTGCCAGCAGATTTCGTTCGAGCAATGGCTACACCTTC. Encoded protein: CASRFRSSNGYTF.

This clone has a single count. The gene calls are TRBV6-1 and TRBJ1-5, with D possibly being TRBD1 (6 bases). Germline V gives CDR1 MNHNS, CDR2 SASEGT. CDR3 length: 15 amino acids. Trimming cost V 3 bases and J 3 bases, with 12 bases left between them. As DNA, the CDR3 is TGTGCCAGCAGTGACCCGGGACAACCCAATCAGCCCCAGCATTTT. Translating it yields CASSDPGQPNQPQHF.

This clone was seen only a few times. The J gene is TRBJ2-7, the V gene TRBV7-9; no definite D call. V lost 1 base to trimming and J lost 4 bases, with 5 bases between them. The CDR3 extends over 12 amino acids. Germline assignment: CDR1 SEHNR and CDR2 FQNEAQ (reference sequence). Written as DNA, the CDR3 is TGTGCCAGCAGCTTAGTCGGTTACGAGCAGTACTTC. It translates to CASSLVGYEQYF.

The V and J genes are TRBV7-8 and TRBJ1-2, with D possibly TRBD1 on 6 matching bases. The CDR3 has 13 residues. V dropped 5 bases and J dropped 6 bases, with 13 bases sitting between them. Germline V gene sequence: CDR1 SGHVS, CDR2 FQNEAQ. The CDR3 sequence: CASSKQGRDGYTF. CDR3 in DNA: TGTGCCAGCAGCAAACAGGGTCGCGATGGCTACACCTTC.

The J gene is TRBJ1-4, the V gene TRBV7-6, with D unclear. V lost 5 bases, J lost 2 bases, and 12 bases lay in between. The CDR3 is 15 amino acids. Germline V CDR1 and CDR2: SGHVS, FNYEAQ. DNA for the CDR3: TGTGCCAGCAGCCCCTGGGGAGAGACTAATGAAAAACTGTTTTTT. Its protein is CASSPWGETNEKLFF.

The chain combines TRBV18 with TRBJ1-2; maybe TRBD1 (6 bases). This CDR3 is 14 amino acids long. The ends were cut back, 3 bases at V and 4 bases at J, with 12 bases in the middle. Germline assignment: CDR1 KGHSH and CDR2 LQKENI. For the CDR3, the DNA is TGTGCCAGCTCACCGAGGGACAAACTCTATGGCTACACCTTC. The encoded protein is CASSPRDKLYGYTF.

The chain employs TRBV9 and TRBJ1-2; TRBD1 matches 8 bases. Germline V gene data show CDR1 as SGDLS and CDR2 as YYNGEE. With V trimmed by 4 bases and J by 4 bases, 3 bases remained unmatched. The CDR3 contains 13 residues. Here the CDR3 DNA reads TGTGCCAGCAGCACCGACAGGGGCTATGGCTACACCTTC. It encodes CASSTDRGYGYTF.

The rearrangement joins TRBV2 to TRBJ1-2, with 7 bases matching TRBD1. This CDR3 spans 14 amino acids. Looked up from germline, CDR1 is SNHLY and CDR2 is FYNNEI. Trimming cost V 2 bases and J 5 bases; bases outside gene matches: 5. The CDR3 nucleotides are TGTGCCAGCAGTGAATCAGGGGGTTGGTATGGCTACACCTTC. It translates to CASSESGGWYGYTF. Full variable domain (remainder filled in from reference TRBV2 and TRBJ1-2): EPEVTQTPSHQVTQMGQEVILRCVPISNHLYFYWYRQILGQKVEFLVSFYNNEISEKSEIFDDQFSVERPDGSNFTLKIRSTKLEDSAMYFCASSESGGWYGYTFGSGTRLTVV.

This clone was counted a single time. The V gene is TRBV19, the J gene TRBJ1-1, with unresolved D. Trimming took off 4 bases at V and 7 bases at J, with 16 bases between the two ends. Looked up from germline, CDR1 is LNHDA and CDR2 is SQIVND (reference sequence). CDR3 length equals 14 residues. CDR3 in DNA: TGTGCCAGTAGTACCCGACTCCCGGGGATTGAAGCTTTCTTT. It encodes CASSTRLPGIEAFF. Supplemented by reference TRBV19 and TRBJ1-1, the full variable domain reads DGGITQSPKYLFRKEGQNVTLSCEQNLNHDAMYWYRQDPGQGLRLIYYSQIVNDFQKGDIAEGYSVSREKKESFPLTVTSAQKNPTAFYLCASSTRLPGIEAFFGQGTRLTVV.

V gene TRBV3-1 (or the pseudogene TRBV3-2) combines with J gene TRBJ2-1; D gene unclear. Germline CDR1 LGHDT, CDR2 YNNKEL (reference sequence). The CDR3 is 14 amino acids. V shed 0 bases and J shed 5 bases, with 8 bases lying between them. This CDR3 is CASSQDTEDNEQFF. DNA for the CDR3: TGTGCCAGCAGCCAAGACACAGAAGACAATGAGCAGTTCTTC.

About this clone: At one end, the junction sequence differs from germline, possibly due to a read error. The V and J genes are TRBV19 and TRBJ1-4; 7 nucleotides align to TRBD1. CDR1 and CDR2 from the germline V gene are LNHDA and SQIVND (reference sequence). There are 11 residues in the CDR3. This chain's CDR3 is CASRTGTDLIF. CDR3 nucleotides: TGTGCCAGCCGTACCGGGACAGACTTAATTTTT.

This chain joins TRBV7-8 and TRBJ1-1; possible D gene TRBD1, 6 bases. From germline, CDR1 is SGHVS and CDR2 FQNEAQ. Between the trimmed V and J ends, which lost 5 bases and 4 bases, there was a span of 14 bases. CDR3 length equals 14 residues. The CDR3: CASSPRTDGTEAFF. The CDR3 nucleotides read TGTGCCAGCAGCCCCAGGACAGACGGCACTGAAGCTTTCTTT. Complete variable domain (other parts from reference TRBV7-8 and TRBJ1-1): GAGVSQSPRYKVAKRGQDVALRCDPISGHVSLFWYQQALGQGPEFLTYFQNEAQLDKSGLPSDRFFAERPEGSVSTLKIQRTQQEDSAVYLCASSPRTDGTEAFFGQGTRLTVV.

This clone was seen more than once but under ten times. V usage is TRBV15 and J usage is TRBJ1-6; D remains unclear. Deletions cut 5 bases from V and 10 bases from J, with 15 bases between. The CDR3 length is 14 residues. CDR1 is LNHNV, CDR2 YYDKDF, per germline (reference sequence). The CDR3 DNA reads TGTGCCACCAGCCCCGGGCTCAGCGGGTCACCCCTCCACTTT. Protein: CATSPGLSGSPLHF.

The CDR3 DNA sequence: TGTGCCAGCAGCCCAAGGACTAGCGGGGGGTCTGATGAGCAGTTCTTC. Translated: CASSPRTSGGSDEQFF. This chain connects TRBV6-2 or TRBV6-3 to TRBJ2-1, with 14 bases fitting TRBD2. The V and J ends lost 6 bases and 8 bases, in that order; junction bases with no gene match: 9. The CDR3 has 16 amino acids. The germline gives CDR1 MNHEY, CDR2 SVGEGT.

This sequence joins TRBV5-5 and TRBJ2-1; D gene uncertain. V was shortened by 1 base and J by 8 bases, with 10 bases between the two germline ends. Germline lookup yields CDR1 SGHKS and CDR2 YYEKEE (reference sequence). CDR3 length: 13 residues. Written as DNA, the CDR3 is TGTGCCAGCAGCTTGAACCCGCCGGATGAGCAGTTCTTC. It specifies CASSLNPPDEQFF.

The chain recombines TRBV5-4 with TRBJ1-4; D is possibly TRBD1 (6 bases). The CDR3 runs to 17 residues. V was clipped by 0 bases and J by 7 bases, with 19 bases between them. The V gene's germline CDR1 is SGHNT and CDR2 YYREEE (reference sequence). CDR3: CASSLGGGATRIEKLFF. In DNA form, the CDR3 reads TGTGCCAGCAGCTTGGGTGGGGGGGCCACTAGAATTGAAAAACTGTTTTTT.

The CDR3, as DNA: TGTGCCAGCAGTCCCAGGACGGAGACGGGATCTGAAGCTTTCTTT. As protein: CASSPRTETGSEAFF. J is TRBJ1-1 and V is TRBV6-2 or TRBV6-3; D is ambiguous. CDR3 length: 15 amino acids. Germline loops: CDR1 MNHEY, CDR2 SVGEGT. V lost 5 bases to trimming and J lost 6 bases, with 19 bases between them.